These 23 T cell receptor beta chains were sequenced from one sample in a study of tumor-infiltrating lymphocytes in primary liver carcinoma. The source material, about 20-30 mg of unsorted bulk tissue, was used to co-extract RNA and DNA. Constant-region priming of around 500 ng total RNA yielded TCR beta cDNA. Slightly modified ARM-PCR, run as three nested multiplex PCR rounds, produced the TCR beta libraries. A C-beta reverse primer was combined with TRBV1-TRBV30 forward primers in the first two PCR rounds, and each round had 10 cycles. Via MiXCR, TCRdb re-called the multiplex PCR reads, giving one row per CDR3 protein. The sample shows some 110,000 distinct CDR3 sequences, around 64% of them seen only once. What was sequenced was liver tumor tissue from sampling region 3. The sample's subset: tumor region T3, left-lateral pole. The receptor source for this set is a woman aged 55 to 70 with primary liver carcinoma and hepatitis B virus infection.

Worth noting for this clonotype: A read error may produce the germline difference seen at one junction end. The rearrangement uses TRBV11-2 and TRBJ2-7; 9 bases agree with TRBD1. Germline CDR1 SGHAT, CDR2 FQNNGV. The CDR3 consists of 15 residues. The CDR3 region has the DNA TGTGCCAGCAACCCCGACAGGGGGGCTTCCTACGAACAGTACTTC. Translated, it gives CASNPDRGASYEQYF.

This CDR3 reads CASSSGGLTCSSDTQYF. In DNA form, the CDR3 reads TGTGCCAGCAGCTCAGGGGGACTAACGTGCTCGTCAGATACGCAGTATTTT. The chain combines TRBV11-2 with TRBJ2-3; either TRBD1 or TRBD2 may supply D (7 bases each). Trimming pared 4 bases from V and 4 bases from J, leaving 21 bases between. The CDR3 has 17 amino acids. The V gene's germline CDR1 is SGHAT and CDR2 FQNNGV. Full variable domain (missing parts from reference TRBV11-2 and TRBJ2-3): EAGVAQSPRYKIIEKRQSVAFWCNPISGHATLYWYQQILGQGPKLLIQFQNNGVVDDSQLPKDRFSAERLKGVDSTLKIQPAKLEDSAVYLCASSSGGLTCSSDTQYFGPGTRLTVL.

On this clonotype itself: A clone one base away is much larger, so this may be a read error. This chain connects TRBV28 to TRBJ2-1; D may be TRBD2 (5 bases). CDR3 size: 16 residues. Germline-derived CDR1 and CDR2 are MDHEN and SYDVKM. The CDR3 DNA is TGTGTCAGCAGTTTAGGGAGCGAGAGCTCCTACAATGAGCAGTTCTTC. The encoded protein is CVSSLGSESSYNEQFF.

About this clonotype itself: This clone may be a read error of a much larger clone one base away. The CDR3, as DNA: TGCGCCAGCAGCTTGGCAGGGTACACCGGGGAGCTGGTTTTT. Residues: CASSLAGYTGELVF. The V call is TRBV5-1, the J call TRBJ2-2, with D perhaps assigned TRBD1 or TRBD2 (5 bases each). This CDR3 spans 14 amino acids. Germline V gene lookup returns CDR1 SGHRS and CDR2 YFSETQ. Using reference TRBV5-1 and TRBJ2-2 for the parts outside the CDR3, the full variable domain is KAGVTQTPRYLIKTRGQQVTLSCSPISGHRSVSWYQQTPGQGLQFLFEYFSETQRNKGNFPGRFSGRQFSNSRSEMNVSTLELGDSALYLCASSLAGYTGELVFGEGSRLTVL.

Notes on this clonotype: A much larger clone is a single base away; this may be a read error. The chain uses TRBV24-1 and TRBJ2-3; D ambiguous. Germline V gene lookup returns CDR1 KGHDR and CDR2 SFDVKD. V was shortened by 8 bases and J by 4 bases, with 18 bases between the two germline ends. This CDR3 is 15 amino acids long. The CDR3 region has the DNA TGTGCCACCAACTCCCCTGGTACTGGGGCAGATACGCAGTATTTT. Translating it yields CATNSPGTGADTQYF.

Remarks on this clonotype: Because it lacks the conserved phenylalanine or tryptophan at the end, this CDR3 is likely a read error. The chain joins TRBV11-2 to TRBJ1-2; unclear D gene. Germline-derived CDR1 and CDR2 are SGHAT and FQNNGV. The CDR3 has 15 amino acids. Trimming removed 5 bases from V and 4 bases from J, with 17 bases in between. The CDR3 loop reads CASSPSPRWGYGYTL. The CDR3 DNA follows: TGTGCCAGCAGCCCATCGCCACGGTGGGGCTATGGCTACACCTTA.

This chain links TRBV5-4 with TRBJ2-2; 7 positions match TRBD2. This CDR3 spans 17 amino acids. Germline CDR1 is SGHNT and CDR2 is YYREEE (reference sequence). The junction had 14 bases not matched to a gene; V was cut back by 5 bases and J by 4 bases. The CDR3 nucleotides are TGTGCCAGCAGGAAGAAGCACGCGGGGGAATTCACCGGGGAGCTGTTTTTT. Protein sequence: CASRKKHAGEFTGELFF.

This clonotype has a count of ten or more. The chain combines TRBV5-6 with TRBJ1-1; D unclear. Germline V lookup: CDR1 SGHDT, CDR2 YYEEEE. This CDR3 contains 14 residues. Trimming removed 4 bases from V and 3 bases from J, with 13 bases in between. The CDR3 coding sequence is TGTGCCAGCAGCCCCGACCCAACTGACACTGAAGCTTTCTTT. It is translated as CASSPDPTDTEAFF.

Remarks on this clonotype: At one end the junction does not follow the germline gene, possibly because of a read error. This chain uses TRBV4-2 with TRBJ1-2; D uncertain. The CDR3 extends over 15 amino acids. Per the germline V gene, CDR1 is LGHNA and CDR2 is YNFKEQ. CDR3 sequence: CASGQEGRASYSYTF. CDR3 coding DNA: TGTGCCAGCGGCCAAGAAGGGCGTGCTTCCTATAGCTACACCTTC.

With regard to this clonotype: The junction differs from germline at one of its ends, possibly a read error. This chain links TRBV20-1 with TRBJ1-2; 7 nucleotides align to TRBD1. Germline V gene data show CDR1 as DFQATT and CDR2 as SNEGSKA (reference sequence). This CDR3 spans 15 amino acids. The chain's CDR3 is CSANLPLTGNYVYTF. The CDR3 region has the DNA TGCAGTGCCAACCTCCCATTGACAGGGAACTATGTCTACACCTTC.

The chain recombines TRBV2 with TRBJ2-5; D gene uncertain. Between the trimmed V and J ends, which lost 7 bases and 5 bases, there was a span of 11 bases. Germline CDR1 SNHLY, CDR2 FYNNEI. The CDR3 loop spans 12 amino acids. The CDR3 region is CASKRNRETQYF. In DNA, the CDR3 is TGTGCCAGCAAGAGAAATCGGGAGACCCAGTACTTC.

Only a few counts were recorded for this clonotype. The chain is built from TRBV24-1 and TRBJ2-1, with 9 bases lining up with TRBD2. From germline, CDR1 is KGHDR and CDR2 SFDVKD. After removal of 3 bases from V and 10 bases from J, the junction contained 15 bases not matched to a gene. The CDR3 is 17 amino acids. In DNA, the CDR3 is TGTGCCACCAGTGATCCCCGGGGTAGCGGGGGAGGGAGGGAGCAGTTCTTC. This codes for CATSDPRGSGGGREQFF.

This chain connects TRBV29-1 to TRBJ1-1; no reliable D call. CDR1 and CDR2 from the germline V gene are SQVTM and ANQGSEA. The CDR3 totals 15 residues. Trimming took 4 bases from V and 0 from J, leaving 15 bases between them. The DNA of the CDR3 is TGCAGCGTTGTTTTCGGGCATGCTATGAACACTGAAGCTTTCTTT. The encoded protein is CSVVFGHAMNTEAFF.

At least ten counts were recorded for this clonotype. CDR3 nucleotide sequence: TGTGCCAGCAGCTTGGGGACAGATGTCTATGGCTACACCTTC. Protein: CASSLGTDVYGYTF. The V gene is TRBV5-6, the J gene TRBJ1-2; possible D gene TRBD1, 6 bases. Trimming removed 0 bases at V and 4 bases at J, with 10 bases between. The germline gives CDR1 SGHDT, CDR2 YYEEEE. The CDR3 has 14 residues. Drawing the rest from reference TRBV5-6 and TRBJ1-2, the complete variable domain is DAGVTQSPTHLIKTRGQQVTLRCSPKSGHDTVSWYQQALGQGPQFIFQYYEEEERQRGNFPDRFSGHQFPNYSSELNVNALLLGDSALYLCASSLGTDVYGYTFGSGTRLTVV.

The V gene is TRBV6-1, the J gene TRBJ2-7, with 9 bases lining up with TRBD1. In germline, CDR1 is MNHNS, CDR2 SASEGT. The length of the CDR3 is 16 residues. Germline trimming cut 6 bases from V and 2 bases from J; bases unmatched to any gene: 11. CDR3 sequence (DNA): TGTGCCAGCAGCGGAAACCCGGGACAGGGCGCCTACGAGCAGTACTTC. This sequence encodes CASSGNPGQGAYEQYF.

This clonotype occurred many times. The CDR3 spells CAVGGQENQPQHF. DNA for the CDR3: TGTGCCGTTGGGGGGCAGGAGAATCAGCCCCAGCATTTT. V gene TRBV10-3 combines with J gene TRBJ1-5; D might be TRBD1 (6 bases). Per the germline V gene, CDR1 is ENHRY and CDR2 is SYGVKD. V was trimmed by 11 bases and J by 4 bases, leaving 15 bases between them. The CDR3 runs to 13 residues.

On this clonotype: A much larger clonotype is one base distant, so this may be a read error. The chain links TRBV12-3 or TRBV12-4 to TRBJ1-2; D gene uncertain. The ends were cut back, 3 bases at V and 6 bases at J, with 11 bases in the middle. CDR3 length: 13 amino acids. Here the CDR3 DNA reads TGTGCCAGCAGTTTCGGGCAGGTCAATGGCTACACCTTC. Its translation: CASSFGQVNGYTF.

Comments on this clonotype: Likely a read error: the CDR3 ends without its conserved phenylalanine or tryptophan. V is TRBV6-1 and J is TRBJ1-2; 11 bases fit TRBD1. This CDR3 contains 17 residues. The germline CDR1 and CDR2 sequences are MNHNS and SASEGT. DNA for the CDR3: TGCGCCAGCACCGCCGGGACAGGGGGATACTATGCTGGGGGCTACACCCTC. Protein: CASTAGTGGYYAGGYTL.

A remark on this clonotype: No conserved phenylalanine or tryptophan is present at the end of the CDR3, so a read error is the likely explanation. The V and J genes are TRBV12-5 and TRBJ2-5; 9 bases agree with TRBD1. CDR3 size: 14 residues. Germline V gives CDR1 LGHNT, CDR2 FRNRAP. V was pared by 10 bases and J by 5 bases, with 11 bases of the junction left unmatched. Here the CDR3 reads CANGQQGAGETQYI. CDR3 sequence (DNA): TGTGCTAATGGCCAACAGGGGGCAGGGGAGACCCAGTACATC.

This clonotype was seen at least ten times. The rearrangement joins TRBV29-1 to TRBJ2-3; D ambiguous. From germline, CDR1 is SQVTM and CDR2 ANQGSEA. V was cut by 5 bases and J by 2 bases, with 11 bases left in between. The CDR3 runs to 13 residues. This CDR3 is CSVLTGSTDTQYF. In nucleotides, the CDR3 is TGCAGCGTTTTAACGGGTTCCACAGATACGCAGTATTTT.

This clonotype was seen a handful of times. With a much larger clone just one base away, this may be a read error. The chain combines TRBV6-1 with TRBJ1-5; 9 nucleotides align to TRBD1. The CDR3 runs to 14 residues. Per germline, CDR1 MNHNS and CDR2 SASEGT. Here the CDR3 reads CASGQGPEGQPKHF. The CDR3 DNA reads TGTGCCAGCGGACAGGGGCCCGAAGGGCAGCCCAAGCATTTT.

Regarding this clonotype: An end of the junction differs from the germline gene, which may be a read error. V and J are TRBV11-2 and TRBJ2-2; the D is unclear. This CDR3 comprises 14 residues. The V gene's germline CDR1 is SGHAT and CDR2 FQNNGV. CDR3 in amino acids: CASILWSNTGELFF. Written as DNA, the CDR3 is TGTGCCAGCATCTTATGGTCGAACACCGGGGAGCTGTTTTTT. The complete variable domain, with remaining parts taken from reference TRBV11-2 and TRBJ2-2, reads EAGVAQSPRYKIIEKRQSVAFWCNPISGHATLYWYQQILGQGPKLLIQFQNNGVVDDSQLPKDRFSAERLKGVDSTLKIQPAKLEDSAVYLCASILWSNTGELFFGEGSRLTVL.

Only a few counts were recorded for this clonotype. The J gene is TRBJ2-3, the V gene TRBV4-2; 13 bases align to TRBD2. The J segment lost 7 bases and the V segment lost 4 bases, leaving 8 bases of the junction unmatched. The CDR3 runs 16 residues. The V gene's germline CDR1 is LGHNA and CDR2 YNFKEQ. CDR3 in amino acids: CASSPPGLAGVNTQYF. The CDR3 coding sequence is TGTGCCAGCAGCCCCCCCGGACTAGCGGGGGTGAATACGCAGTATTTT.